These 14 T cell receptor beta chains were all obtained from the same sample, sequenced in a study of blood T cell repertoires in COVID-19. Measured with immunoSEQ multiplex PCR; TCRdb has only the in-frame clones, and not every one. The table records about 14,000 clones, nearly 75% of them present only once. The sample taken for sequencing was peripheral blood. The receptor source for this set is a boy aged 2-15 years with active or convalescent COVID-19.

The gene calls are TRBV6-5 and TRBJ2-1; possibly TRBD1 for D (5 bases). The CDR3 has 11 residues. Germline V gene sequence: CDR1 MNHEY, CDR2 SVGAGI. Trimming stripped 7 bases from V and 6 bases from J, with 7 bases between. The CDR3, as DNA: TGTGCCAGCACAAGGGGCAATGAGCAGTTCTTC. Translated: CASTRGNEQFF.

This clone was seen a few times. The chain carries TRBV19 and TRBJ2-3, with a possible D match to TRBD2 (6 bases). Trimming removed 3 bases at V and 2 bases at J, with 12 bases between. This CDR3 comprises 15 residues. The V gene's germline CDR1 is LNHDA and CDR2 SQIVND (reference sequence). The DNA for the CDR3 is TGTGCCAGTAGTATGCCAGGGAGGCCCACAGATACGCAGTATTTT. It specifies CASSMPGRPTDTQYF.

The chain carries TRBV2 and TRBJ1-5, with D unresolved. Germline V gene sequence: CDR1 SNHLY, CDR2 FYNNEI. The V end was cut by 5 bases, the J end by 1 base, with 3 bases between. This CDR3 has 12 amino acids. CDR3 nucleotides: TGTGCCAGCAGTCCGAGCAATCAGCCCCAGCATTTT. Translating it yields CASSPSNQPQHF.

The chain employs TRBV27 and TRBJ1-5, with TRBD1 identical over 7 bases. The CDR3 loop spans 14 amino acids. V trimming: 0 bases; J trimming: 4 bases; junction bases outside the gene matches: 0. The germline CDR1 and CDR2 sequences are MNHEY and SMNVEV (reference sequence). DNA of the CDR3: TGTGCCAGCAGTTTATCGACAGGGAATCAGCCCCAGCATTTT. It is translated as CASSLSTGNQPQHF.

The CDR3 DNA reads TGTGCCAGCAGCGAGTTCTCAGGGTTCTACGAGCAGTACTTC. This sequence encodes CASSEFSGFYEQYF. The rearrangement uses TRBV14 and TRBJ2-7, with a weak D call TRBD1 (5 bases). Germline CDR1 is SGHDN and CDR2 is FVKESK. The CDR3 spans 14 residues. With 5 bases removed from V and 3 bases from J, the gap between germline ends came to 14 bases. The variable domain in full, completed from reference TRBV14 and TRBJ2-7, reads EAGVTQFPSHSVIEKGQTVTLRCDPISGHDNLYWYRRVMGKEIKFLLHFVKESKQDESGMPNNRFLAERTGGTYSTLKVQPAELEDSGVYFCASSEFSGFYEQYFGPGTRLTVT.

This clone was found a few times. The chain combines TRBV11-2 with TRBJ2-5; D not resolved. The V gene's germline CDR1 is SGHAT and CDR2 FQNNGV. The length of the CDR3 is 11 residues. With 4 bases removed from V and 2 bases from J, the gap between germline ends came to 2 bases. DNA for the CDR3: TGTGCCAGCAGCTCTCAAGAGACCCAGTACTTC. It codes for CASSSQETQYF.

The V gene is TRBV12-3 or TRBV12-4, the J gene TRBJ1-2; D gene ambiguous. The CDR3 loop spans 12 amino acids. The germline V and J ends were trimmed by 7 bases and 7 bases, with 13 bases remaining between them. The CDR3 here is CASILIEGGYTF. The CDR3 DNA follows: TGTGCCAGCATCCTCATTGAGGGTGGCTACACCTTC.

The sample holds a few counts of this clone. The chain joins TRBV19 to TRBJ1-6; the match to TRBD1 covers 10 bases. V was pared by 10 bases and J by 10 bases, with 10 bases of the junction left unmatched. This CDR3 spans 14 amino acids. Germline loops: CDR1 LNHDA, CDR2 SQIVND (reference sequence). CDR3 nucleotide sequence: TGTGCCACTGGACCGGGACAGGGGTGGTCACCCCTCCACTTT. Translating gives CATGPGQGWSPLHF.

The chain is built from TRBV19 and TRBJ1-1; a possible D gene is TRBD1 (5 bases). The germline CDR1 and CDR2 sequences are LNHDA and SQIVND (reference sequence). Trimming stripped 11 bases from V and 5 bases from J, with 21 bases between. This CDR3 comprises 14 residues. The CDR3 DNA reads TGTGCCCCCCGAATGGGGCAGGGAGGGACTGAAGCTTTCTTT. Its protein product is CAPRMGQGGTEAFF.

In its sample, this clone was seen once. The rearrangement links TRBV18 to TRBJ1-1; TRBD1 is a possible D gene (5 bases). The CDR3 totals 14 residues. Trimming left V 4 bases short and J 7 bases short, with 16 bases between. CDR1 and CDR2 (germline): KGHSH, LQKENI. CDR3 sequence: CASSHSSGTHEAFF. CDR3 in DNA: TGTGCCAGCTCACATTCAAGCGGGACCCATGAAGCTTTCTTT. The variable domain in full, completed from reference TRBV18 and TRBJ1-1, reads NAGVMQNPRHLVRRRGQEARLRCSPMKGHSHVYWYRQLPEEGLKFMVYLQKENIIDESGMPKERFSAEFPKEGPSILRIQQVVRGDSAAYFCASSHSSGTHEAFFGQGTRLTVV.

The chain has TRBV15 and TRBJ2-1; TRBD2 matches at 7 bases. Germline V gene data show CDR1 as LNHNV and CDR2 as YYDKDF (reference sequence). The CDR3 runs to 17 residues. After removal of 1 base from V and 7 bases from J, the junction contained 13 bases not matched to a gene. The CDR3, as DNA: TGTGCCACCAGCAGAGGACGTGGCGGGAGAGGAGGAAATGAGCAGTTCTTC. It is translated as CATSRGRGGRGGNEQFF.

By share, this clone counts as medium-sized. The gene calls are TRBV28 and TRBJ1-2, with TRBD1 as a possible D gene (5 bases). The CDR3 length is 12 residues. V gave up 6 bases and J gave up 8 bases, with 13 bases separating them. Germline loops: CDR1 MDHEN, CDR2 SYDVKM. CDR3 DNA sequence: TGTGCCAGCAGAATAAACCAGGGCGGCTACACCTTC. Protein product: CASRINQGGYTF.

The chain is built from TRBV7-7 and TRBJ2-1; 7 positions agree with TRBD2. Germline assignment: CDR1 SSHAT and CDR2 FNYEAQ (reference sequence). The CDR3 length is 15 residues. Trimming at V came to 3 bases and at J to 6 bases, leaving 8 bases not matched to a gene. In DNA, the CDR3 is TGTGCCAGCAGCTTGGGTCTAGCGGCGTCCAATGAGCAGTTCTTC. It specifies CASSLGLAASNEQFF.

The chain uses TRBV2 and TRBJ2-1, with D possibly being TRBD2 (5 bases). There are 15 residues in the CDR3. CDR1 and CDR2 from the germline V gene are SNHLY and FYNNEI. V was clipped by 3 bases and J by 6 bases, with 15 bases between them. The CDR3 DNA reads TGTGCCAGCAGTGATCACGGTAGGGAGCCCAATGAGCAGTTCTTC. Translation: CASSDHGREPNEQFF.